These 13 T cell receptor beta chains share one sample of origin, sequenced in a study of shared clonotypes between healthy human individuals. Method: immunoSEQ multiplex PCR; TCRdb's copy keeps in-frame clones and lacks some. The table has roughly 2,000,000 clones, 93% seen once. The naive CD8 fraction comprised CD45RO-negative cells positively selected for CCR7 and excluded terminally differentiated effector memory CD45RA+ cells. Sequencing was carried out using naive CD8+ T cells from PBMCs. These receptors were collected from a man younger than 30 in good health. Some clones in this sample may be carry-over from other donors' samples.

In DNA, the CDR3 is TGTGCCAGCAGTCGAGAGCGGGAGGGATACAATGAGCAGTTCTTC. It encodes CASSREREGYNEQFF. The V and J genes are TRBV13 and TRBJ2-1; TRBD2 matches at 10 bases. Germline loops: CDR1 PRHDT, CDR2 FYEKMQ (reference sequence). After removal of 6 bases from V and 4 bases from J, the junction contained 6 bases not matched to a gene. The CDR3 is 15 residues long.

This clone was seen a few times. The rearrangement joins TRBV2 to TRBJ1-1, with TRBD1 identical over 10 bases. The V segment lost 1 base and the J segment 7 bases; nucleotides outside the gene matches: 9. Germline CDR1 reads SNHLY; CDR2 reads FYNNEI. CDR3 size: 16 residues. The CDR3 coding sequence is TGTGCCAGCAGTGAAGAAAGACAGGGGGCATTCATTGAAGCTTTCTTT. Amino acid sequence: CASSEERQGAFIEAFF.

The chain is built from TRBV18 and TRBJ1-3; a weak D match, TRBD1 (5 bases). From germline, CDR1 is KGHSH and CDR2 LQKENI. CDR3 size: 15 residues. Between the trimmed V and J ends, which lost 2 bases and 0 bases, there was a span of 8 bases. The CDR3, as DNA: TGTGCCAGCTCACCAGGGGCGGCCTCTGGAAACACCATATATTTT. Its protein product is CASSPGAASGNTIYF.

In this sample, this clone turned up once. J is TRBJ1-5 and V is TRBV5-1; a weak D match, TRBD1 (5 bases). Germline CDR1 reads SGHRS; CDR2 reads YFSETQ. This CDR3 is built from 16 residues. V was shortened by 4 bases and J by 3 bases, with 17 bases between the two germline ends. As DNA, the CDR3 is TGCGCCAGCAGCCCAAACGGGGGGACTTTCAATCAGCCCCAGCATTTT. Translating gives CASSPNGGTFNQPQHF.

Here the CDR3 reads CASREARDGNQPQHF. CDR3 nucleotides: TGTGCCAGCAGAGAAGCCCGGGACGGGAATCAGCCCCAGCATTTT. This rearrangement joins TRBV28 to TRBJ1-5; D might be TRBD1 (5 bases). The ends were cut back, 6 bases at V and 4 bases at J, with 16 bases in the middle. This CDR3 has 15 residues. Germline V gene lookup returns CDR1 MDHEN and CDR2 SYDVKM. Full variable domain (remainder filled in from reference TRBV28 and TRBJ1-5): DVKVTQSSRYLVKRTGEKVFLECVQDMDHENMFWYRQDPGLGLRLIYFSYDVKMKEKGDIPEGYSVSREKKERFSLILESASTNQTSMYLCASREARDGNQPQHFGDGTRLSIL.

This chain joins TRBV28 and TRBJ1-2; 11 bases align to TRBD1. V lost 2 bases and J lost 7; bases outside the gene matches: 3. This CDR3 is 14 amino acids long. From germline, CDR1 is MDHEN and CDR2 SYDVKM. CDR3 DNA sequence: TGTGCCAGCAGTTTAGGACAGGGGGCAGGTGGCTACACCTTC. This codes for CASSLGQGAGGYTF.

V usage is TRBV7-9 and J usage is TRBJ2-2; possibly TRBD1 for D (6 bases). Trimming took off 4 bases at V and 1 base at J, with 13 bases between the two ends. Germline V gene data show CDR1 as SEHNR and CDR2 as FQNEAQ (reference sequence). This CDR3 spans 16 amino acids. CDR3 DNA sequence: TGTGCCAGCAGCTATACCGGGACACTGAACACCGGGGAGCTGTTTTTT. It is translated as CASSYTGTLNTGELFF.

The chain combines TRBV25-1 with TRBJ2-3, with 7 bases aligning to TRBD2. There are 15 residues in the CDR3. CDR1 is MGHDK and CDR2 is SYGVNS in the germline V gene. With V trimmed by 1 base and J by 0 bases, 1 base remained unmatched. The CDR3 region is CASSEFGGSTDTQYF. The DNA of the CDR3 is TGTGCCAGCAGTGAATTCGGGGGGAGCACAGATACGCAGTATTTT.

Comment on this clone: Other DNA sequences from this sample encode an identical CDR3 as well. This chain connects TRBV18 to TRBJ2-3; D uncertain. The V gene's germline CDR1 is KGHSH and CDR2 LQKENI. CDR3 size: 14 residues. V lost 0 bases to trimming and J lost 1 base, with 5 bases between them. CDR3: CASSPPSGTDTQYF. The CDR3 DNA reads TGTGCCAGCTCACCACCTTCAGGCACAGATACGCAGTATTTT.

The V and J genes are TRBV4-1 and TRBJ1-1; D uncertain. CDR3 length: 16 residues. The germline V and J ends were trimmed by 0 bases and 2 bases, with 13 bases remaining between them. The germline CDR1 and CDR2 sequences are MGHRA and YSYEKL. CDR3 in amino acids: CASSQDKVPSNTEAFF. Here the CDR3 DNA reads TGCGCCAGCAGCCAAGATAAGGTTCCGAGCAACACTGAAGCTTTCTTT.

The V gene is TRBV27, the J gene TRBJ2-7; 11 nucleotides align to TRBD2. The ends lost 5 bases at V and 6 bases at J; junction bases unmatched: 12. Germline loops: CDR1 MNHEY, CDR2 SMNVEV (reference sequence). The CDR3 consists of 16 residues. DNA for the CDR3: TGTGCCAGCAGTCGGCGAATACTAGCGGGAGCGGGCGAGCAGTACTTC. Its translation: CASSRRILAGAGEQYF.

The CDR3 DNA reads as TGTGCCAGCAGCTCCCTGGTTGAGGAGACCCAGTACTTC. Protein: CASSSLVEETQYF. The rearrangement links TRBV5-4 to TRBJ2-5; D is ambiguous. From germline, CDR1 is SGHNT and CDR2 YYREEE (reference sequence). The CDR3 contains 13 residues. The germline V and J ends were trimmed by 3 bases and 5 bases, with 11 bases remaining between them.

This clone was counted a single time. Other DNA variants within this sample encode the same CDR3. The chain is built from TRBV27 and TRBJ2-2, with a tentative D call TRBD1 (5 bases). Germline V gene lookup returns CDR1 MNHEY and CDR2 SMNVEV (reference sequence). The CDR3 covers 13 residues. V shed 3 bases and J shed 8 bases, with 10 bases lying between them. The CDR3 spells CASSLGRTGELFF. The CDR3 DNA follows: TGTGCCAGCAGTTTGGGGCGAACTGGGGAGCTGTTTTTT.